Following are 13 T cell receptor beta chains from one sample sequenced in a study of T cells in Graves' hyperthyroidism and ophthalmopathy. Amplification targeted TCR beta CDR3 regions from RNA transcripts. The HTBI primer set served for first-round RT-PCR of the TCR CDR3. TCRdb processed the multiplex PCR reads anew with MiXCR; each CDR3 protein has one entry. Altogether hundreds of thousands of distinct CDR3 sequences are present, less than 15% being singletons, with the ten largest covering 9.2%. The sample consisted of blood. The receptor source for this set is a woman aged 18-29 years with Graves' hyperthyroidism.

The rearrangement links TRBV18 to TRBJ1-1; 7 bases match TRBD1. Germline lookup yields CDR1 KGHSH and CDR2 LQKENI. The CDR3 consists of 13 residues. After removal of 6 bases from V and 4 bases from J, the junction contained 5 bases not matched to a gene. The CDR3 DNA sequence: TGTGCCAGCTCGTCGGGACAGACCACTGAAGCTTTCTTT. Residues: CASSSGQTTEAFF.

Many counts were recorded for this clonotype. V is TRBV5-6 and J is TRBJ2-7; D unclear. CDR1 and CDR2 (germline): SGHDT, YYEEEE. The V and J ends lost 1 base and 7 bases respectively, with 9 bases between them. The length of the CDR3 is 12 residues. The DNA of the CDR3 is TGTGCCAGCAGCTTGAGGGCGAGAGAGCAGTACTTC. As protein: CASSLRAREQYF.

The sample holds many counts of this clonotype. This chain joins TRBV6-1 and TRBJ1-1; D might be TRBD1 (6 bases). Germline V gene lookup returns CDR1 MNHNS and CDR2 SASEGT. The CDR3 length is 14 residues. V was cut by 6 bases and J by 2 bases, with 13 bases left in between. CDR3 nucleotides: TGTGCCAGCAGCCGCGGACAGCTAAACACTGAAGCTTTCTTT. It translates to CASSRGQLNTEAFF.

In this sample, this clonotype turned up many times. The rearrangement uses TRBV5-1 and TRBJ2-5; no definite D call. Germline-derived CDR1 and CDR2 are SGHRS and YFSETQ. V was cut by 4 bases and J by 4 bases, with 17 bases left in between. There are 15 residues in the CDR3. The CDR3 is CASSRTFGPGETQYF. DNA of the CDR3: TGCGCCAGCAGCCGGACGTTCGGCCCGGGAGAGACCCAGTACTTC.

This clonotype occurred many times. The chain employs TRBV28 and TRBJ2-1, with 14 bases identical to TRBD2. The CDR3 is 21 amino acids. CDR1 is MDHEN, CDR2 SYDVKM, per germline. V dropped 3 bases and J dropped 1; count of bases not matched to a gene: 14. The CDR3 here is CASSLNSWGTSGRWSYNEQFF. The CDR3 DNA sequence: TGTGCCAGCAGTTTGAACTCGTGGGGGACTAGCGGGAGATGGTCCTACAATGAGCAGTTCTTC.

This clonotype was picked up a small number of times. J is TRBJ2-7 and V is TRBV30; no reliable D call. V lost 5 bases and J lost 3, with 14 bases in between. Germline values: CDR1 GTSNPN, CDR2 SVGIG (reference sequence). The CDR3 consists of 13 residues. The CDR3 is CAWGLGSGYEQYF. The CDR3 nucleotides are TGTGCCTGGGGGTTGGGGTCGGGCTACGAGCAGTACTTC.

The CDR3 sequence is CASSQDYGGAGGLSTDTQYF. As DNA, the CDR3 is TGTGCCAGCAGCCAAGATTACGGTGGGGCGGGGGGCCTGAGCACAGATACGCAGTATTTT. The chain links TRBV3-1 to TRBJ2-3; 8 bases agree with TRBD2. Germline assignment: CDR1 LGHDT and CDR2 YNNKEL (reference sequence). This CDR3 comprises 20 residues. Unmatched junction bases numbered 14, after V lost 0 bases and J lost 0 bases.

This clonotype was counted at least ten times. The chain combines TRBV28 with TRBJ2-1; weak D call: TRBD2 (6 bases). Between the trimmed V and J ends, which lost 5 bases and 2 bases, there was a span of 10 bases. Germline lookup yields CDR1 MDHEN and CDR2 SYDVKM. This CDR3 is built from 14 residues. The CDR3 coding sequence is TGTGCCAGCAGTGTTGCGGGGCCCTACAATGAGCAGTTCTTC. Protein product: CASSVAGPYNEQFF.

The chain links TRBV4-1 to TRBJ2-1; D uncertain. Trimming took 7 bases from V and 6 from J, leaving 13 bases between them. This CDR3 has 13 amino acids. CDR1 MGHRA and CDR2 YSYEKL come from the germline V gene. The CDR3 nucleotides read TGCGCCAGCACCGACGAAAAGAGCAATGAGCAGTTCTTC. Amino acids: CASTDEKSNEQFF.

This clonotype was detected ten times or more. J is TRBJ1-6 and V is TRBV28; D call uncertain. The CDR3 covers 15 residues. The V and J ends lost 4 bases and 10 bases respectively, with 17 bases between them. Germline values: CDR1 MDHEN, CDR2 SYDVKM. The CDR3 bases are TGTGCCAGCAGTTCCCTGCCTTCGGCCAGCTCACCCCTCCACTTT. The encoded protein is CASSSLPSASSPLHF.

This clonotype was recorded at least ten times. The V gene is TRBV20-1, the J gene TRBJ2-3, with D tentatively TRBD1 or TRBD2 (5 bases each). The CDR3 spans 15 residues. V was trimmed by 0 bases and J by 4 bases, leaving 14 bases between them. Germline CDR1 and CDR2: DFQATT and SNEGSKA (reference sequence). CDR3: CSARDLGQGADTQYF. CDR3 nucleotides: TGCAGTGCTAGAGATCTGGGGCAGGGAGCAGATACGCAGTATTTT.

Regarding this clonotype: Possible read error: a much larger clone is one base away. The V and J genes are TRBV7-9 and TRBJ2-2; D call uncertain. V was cut by 6 bases and J by 1 base, with 6 bases left in between. The CDR3 runs to 13 residues. CDR1 is SEHNR and CDR2 is FQNEAQ in the germline V gene (reference sequence). This CDR3 is CASRDGNTGELFF. CDR3 nucleotides: TGTGCCAGCAGAGACGGGAACACCGGGGAGCTGTTTTTT.

This clonotype was detected ten times or more. This chain joins TRBV28 and TRBJ2-1; 9 nucleotides line up with TRBD2. Germline values: CDR1 MDHEN, CDR2 SYDVKM. This CDR3 is built from 17 residues. V lost 6 bases, J lost 2 bases, and 11 bases stayed unmatched. The CDR3, as DNA: TGTGCCAGCAGACGTAGCGGGGGCCGCATCACCTACAATGAGCAGTTCTTC. This sequence encodes CASRRSGGRITYNEQFF.